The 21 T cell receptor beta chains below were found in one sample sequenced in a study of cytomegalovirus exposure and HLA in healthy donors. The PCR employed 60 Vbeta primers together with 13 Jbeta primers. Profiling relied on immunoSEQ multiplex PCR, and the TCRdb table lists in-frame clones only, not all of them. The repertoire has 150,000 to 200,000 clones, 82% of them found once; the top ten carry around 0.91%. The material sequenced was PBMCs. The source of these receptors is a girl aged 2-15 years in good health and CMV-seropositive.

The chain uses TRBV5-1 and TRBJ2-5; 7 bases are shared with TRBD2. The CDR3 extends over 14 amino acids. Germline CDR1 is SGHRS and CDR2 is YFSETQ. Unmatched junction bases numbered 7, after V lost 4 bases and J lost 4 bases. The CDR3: CASSHGLAGETQYF. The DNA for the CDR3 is TGCGCCAGCAGCCACGGTTTAGCGGGAGAGACCCAGTACTTC.

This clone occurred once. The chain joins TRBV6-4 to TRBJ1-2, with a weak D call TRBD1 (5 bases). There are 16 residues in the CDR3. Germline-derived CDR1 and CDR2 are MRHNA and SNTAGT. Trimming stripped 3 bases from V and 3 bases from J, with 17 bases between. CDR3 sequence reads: CASSESAGLSYYGYTF. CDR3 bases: TGTGCCAGCAGTGAATCGGCAGGGTTAAGCTACTATGGCTACACCTTC.

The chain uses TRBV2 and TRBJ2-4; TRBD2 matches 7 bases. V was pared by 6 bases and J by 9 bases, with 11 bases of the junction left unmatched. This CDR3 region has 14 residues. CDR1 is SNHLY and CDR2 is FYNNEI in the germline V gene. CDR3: CASSSPPGGGIQYF. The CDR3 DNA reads TGTGCCAGCAGCTCCCCCCCGGGCGGGGGCATTCAGTACTTC.

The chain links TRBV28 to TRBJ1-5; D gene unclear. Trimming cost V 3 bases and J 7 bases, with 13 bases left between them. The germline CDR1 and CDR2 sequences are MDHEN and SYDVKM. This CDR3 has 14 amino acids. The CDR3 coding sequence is TGTGCCAGCAGTTTCCCCGGAGGGAGCCAGCCCCAGCATTTT. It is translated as CASSFPGGSQPQHF. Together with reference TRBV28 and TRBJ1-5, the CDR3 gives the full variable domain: DVKVTQSSRYLVKRTGEKVFLECVQDMDHENMFWYRQDPGLGLRLIYFSYDVKMKEKGDIPEGYSVSREKKERFSLILESASTNQTSMYLCASSFPGGSQPQHFGDGTRLSIL.

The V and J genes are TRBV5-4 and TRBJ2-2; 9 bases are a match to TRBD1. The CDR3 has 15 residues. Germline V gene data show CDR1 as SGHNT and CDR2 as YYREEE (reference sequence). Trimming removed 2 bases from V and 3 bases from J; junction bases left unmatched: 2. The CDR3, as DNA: TGTGCCAGCAGCTTAAACAGGGGGCACACCGGGGAGCTGTTTTTT. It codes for CASSLNRGHTGELFF.

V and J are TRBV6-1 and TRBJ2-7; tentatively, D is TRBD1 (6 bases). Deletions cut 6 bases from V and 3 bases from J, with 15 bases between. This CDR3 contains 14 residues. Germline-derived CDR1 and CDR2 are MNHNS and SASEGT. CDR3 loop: CASSRQALSYEQYF. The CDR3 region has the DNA TGTGCCAGCAGCCGACAGGCCCTCAGCTACGAGCAGTACTTC.

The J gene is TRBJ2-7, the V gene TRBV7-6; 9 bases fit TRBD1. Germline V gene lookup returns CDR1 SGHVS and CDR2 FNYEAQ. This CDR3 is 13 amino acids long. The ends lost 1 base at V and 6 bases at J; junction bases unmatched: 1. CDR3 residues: CASSLGQGGEQYF. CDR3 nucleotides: TGTGCCAGCAGCTTAGGACAGGGGGGCGAGCAGTACTTC. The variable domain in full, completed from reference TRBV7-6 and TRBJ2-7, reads GAGVSQSPRYKVTKRGQDVALRCDPISGHVSLYWYRQALGQGPEFLTYFNYEAQQDKSGLPNDRFSAERPEGSISTLTIQRTEQRDSAMYRCASSLGQGGEQYFGPGTRLTVT.

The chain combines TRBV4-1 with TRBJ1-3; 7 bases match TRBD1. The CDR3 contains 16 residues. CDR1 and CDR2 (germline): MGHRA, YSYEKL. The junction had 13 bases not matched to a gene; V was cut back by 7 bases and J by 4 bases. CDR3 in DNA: TGCGCCAGCACCTACACCCCCAGGGACAGCGGAAACACCATATATTTT. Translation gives CASTYTPRDSGNTIYF.

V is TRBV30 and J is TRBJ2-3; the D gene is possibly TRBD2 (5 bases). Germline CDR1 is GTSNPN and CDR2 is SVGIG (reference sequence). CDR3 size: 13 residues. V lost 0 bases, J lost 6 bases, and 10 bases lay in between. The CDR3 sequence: CAWSVRETDTQYF. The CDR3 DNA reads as TGTGCCTGGAGTGTGAGGGAGACGGATACGCAGTATTTT.

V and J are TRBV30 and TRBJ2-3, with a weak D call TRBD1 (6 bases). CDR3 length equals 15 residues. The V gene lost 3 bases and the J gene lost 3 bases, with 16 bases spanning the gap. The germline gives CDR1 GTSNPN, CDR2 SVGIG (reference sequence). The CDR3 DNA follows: TGTGCCTGGAGCTCAGGGGCGATAGAGACAGATACGCAGTATTTT. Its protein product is CAWSSGAIETDTQYF.

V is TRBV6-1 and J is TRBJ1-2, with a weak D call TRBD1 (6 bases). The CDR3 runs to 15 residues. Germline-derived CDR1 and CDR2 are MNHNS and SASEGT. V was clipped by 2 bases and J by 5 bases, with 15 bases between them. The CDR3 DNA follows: TGTGCCAGCAGTGAAAGGGTGACAGGCTTTTATGGCTACACCTTC. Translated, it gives CASSERVTGFYGYTF.

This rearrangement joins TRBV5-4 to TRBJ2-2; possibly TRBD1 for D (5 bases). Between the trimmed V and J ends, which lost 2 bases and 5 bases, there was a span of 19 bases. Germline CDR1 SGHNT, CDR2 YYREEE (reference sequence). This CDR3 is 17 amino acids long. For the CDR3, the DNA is TGTGCCAGCAGCTTTGGGTCAGGGTCTTTAGATACCGGGGAGCTGTTTTTT. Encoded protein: CASSFGSGSLDTGELFF.

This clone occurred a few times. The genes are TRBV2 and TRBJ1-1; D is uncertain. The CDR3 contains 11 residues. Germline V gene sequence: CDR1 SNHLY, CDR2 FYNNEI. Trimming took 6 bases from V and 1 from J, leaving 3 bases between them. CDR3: CASRANTEAFF. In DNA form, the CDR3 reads TGTGCCAGCAGAGCGAACACTGAAGCTTTCTTT.

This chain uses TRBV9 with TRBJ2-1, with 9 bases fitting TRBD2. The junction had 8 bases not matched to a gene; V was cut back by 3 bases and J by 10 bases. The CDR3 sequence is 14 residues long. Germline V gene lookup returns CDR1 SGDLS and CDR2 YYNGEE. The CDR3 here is CASSDGTSWGEQFF. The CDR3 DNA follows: TGTGCCAGCAGCGACGGGACTAGCTGGGGAGAGCAGTTCTTC.

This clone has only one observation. This CDR3 is CASSLPTGSSGNTIYF. CDR3 sequence (DNA): TGCGCCAGCAGCCTACCGACAGGGAGCTCTGGAAACACCATATATTTT. The V call is TRBV4-1, the J call TRBJ1-3; 7 nucleotides align to TRBD1. Germline values: CDR1 MGHRA, CDR2 YSYEKL. V gave up 4 bases and J gave up 0 bases; unmatched junction bases: 6. The CDR3 is made up of 16 amino acids.

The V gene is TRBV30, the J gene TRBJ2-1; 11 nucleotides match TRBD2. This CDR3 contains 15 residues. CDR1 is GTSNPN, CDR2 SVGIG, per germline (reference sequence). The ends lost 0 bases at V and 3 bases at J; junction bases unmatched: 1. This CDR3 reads CAWSVGTSGYNEQFF. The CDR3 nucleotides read TGTGCCTGGAGTGTGGGGACTAGCGGCTACAATGAGCAGTTCTTC.

Here the CDR3 reads CASSFRYSNQPQHF. CDR3 coding DNA: TGTGCCAGCAGCTTTCGTTATAGCAATCAGCCCCAGCATTTT. This rearrangement joins TRBV5-6 to TRBJ1-5; no definite D call. The CDR3 is made up of 14 amino acids. With 2 bases removed from V and 0 bases from J, the gap between germline ends came to 6 bases. CDR1 and CDR2 (germline): SGHDT, YYEEEE. Supplemented by reference TRBV5-6 and TRBJ1-5, the full variable domain reads DAGVTQSPTHLIKTRGQQVTLRCSPKSGHDTVSWYQQALGQGPQFIFQYYEEEERQRGNFPDRFSGHQFPNYSSELNVNALLLGDSALYLCASSFRYSNQPQHFGDGTRLSIL.

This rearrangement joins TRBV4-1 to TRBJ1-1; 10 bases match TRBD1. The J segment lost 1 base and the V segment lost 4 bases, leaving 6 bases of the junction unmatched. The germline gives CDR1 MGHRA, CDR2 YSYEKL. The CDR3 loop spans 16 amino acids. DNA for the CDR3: TGCGCCAGCAGCCCGGGACAGGGGCCAGGGAACACTGAAGCTTTCTTT. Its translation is CASSPGQGPGNTEAFF.

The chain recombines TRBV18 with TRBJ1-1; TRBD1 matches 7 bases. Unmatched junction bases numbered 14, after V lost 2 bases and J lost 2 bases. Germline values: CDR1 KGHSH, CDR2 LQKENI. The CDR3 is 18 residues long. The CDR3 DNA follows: TGTGCCAGCTCACCAAAGGGCACAAACAGGGGTCTTAACACTGAAGCTTTCTTT. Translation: CASSPKGTNRGLNTEAFF. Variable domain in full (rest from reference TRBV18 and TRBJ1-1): NAGVMQNPRHLVRRRGQEARLRCSPMKGHSHVYWYRQLPEEGLKFMVYLQKENIIDESGMPKERFSAEFPKEGPSILRIQQVVRGDSAAYFCASSPKGTNRGLNTEAFFGQGTRLTVV.

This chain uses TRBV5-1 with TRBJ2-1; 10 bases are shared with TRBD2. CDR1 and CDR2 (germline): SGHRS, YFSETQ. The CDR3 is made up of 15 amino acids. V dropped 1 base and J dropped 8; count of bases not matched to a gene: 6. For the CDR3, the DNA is TGCGCCAGCAGCTTGTGGACTAGCGGATCCGATGAGCAGTTCTTC. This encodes CASSLWTSGSDEQFF. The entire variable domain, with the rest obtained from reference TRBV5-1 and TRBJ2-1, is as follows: KAGVTQTPRYLIKTRGQQVTLSCSPISGHRSVSWYQQTPGQGLQFLFEYFSETQRNKGNFPGRFSGRQFSNSRSEMNVSTLELGDSALYLCASSLWTSGSDEQFFGPGTRLTVL.

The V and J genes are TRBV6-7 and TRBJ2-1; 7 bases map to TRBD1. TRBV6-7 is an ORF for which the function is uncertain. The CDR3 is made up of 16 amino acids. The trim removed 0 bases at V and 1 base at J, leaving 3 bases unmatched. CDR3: CASSYSRDSSYNEQFF. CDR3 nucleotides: TGTGCCAGCAGTTACTCCCGGGACAGTTCCTACAATGAGCAGTTCTTC.